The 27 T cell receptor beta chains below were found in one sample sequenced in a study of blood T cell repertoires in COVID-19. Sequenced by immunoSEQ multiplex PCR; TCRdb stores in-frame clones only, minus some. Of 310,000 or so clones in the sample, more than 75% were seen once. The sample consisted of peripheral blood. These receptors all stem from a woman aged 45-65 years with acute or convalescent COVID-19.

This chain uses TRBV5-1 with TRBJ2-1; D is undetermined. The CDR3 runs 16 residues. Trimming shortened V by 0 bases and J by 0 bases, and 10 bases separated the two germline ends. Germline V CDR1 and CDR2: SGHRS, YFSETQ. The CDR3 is CASSLVGGHSYNEQFF. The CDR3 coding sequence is TGCGCCAGCAGCTTGGTCGGCGGCCACTCCTACAATGAGCAGTTCTTC.

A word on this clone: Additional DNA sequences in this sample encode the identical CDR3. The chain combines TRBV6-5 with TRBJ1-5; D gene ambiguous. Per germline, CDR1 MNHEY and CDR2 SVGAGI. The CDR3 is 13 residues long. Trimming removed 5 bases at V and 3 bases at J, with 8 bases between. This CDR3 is CASSTGSNQPQHF. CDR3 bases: TGTGCCAGCAGTACGGGGTCCAATCAGCCCCAGCATTTT.

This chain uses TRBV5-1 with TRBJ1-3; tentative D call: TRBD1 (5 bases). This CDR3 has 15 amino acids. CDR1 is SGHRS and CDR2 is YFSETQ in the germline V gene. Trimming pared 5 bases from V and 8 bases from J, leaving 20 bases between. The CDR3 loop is CASSRDGGGGDTIYF. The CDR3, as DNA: TGCGCCAGCAGTAGGGACGGCGGCGGAGGGGACACCATATATTTT.

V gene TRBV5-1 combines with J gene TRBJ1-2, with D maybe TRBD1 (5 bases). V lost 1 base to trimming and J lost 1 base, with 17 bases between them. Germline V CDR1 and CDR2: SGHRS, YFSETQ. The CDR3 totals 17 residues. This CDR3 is CASSLSPGREGNYGYTF. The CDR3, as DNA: TGCGCCAGCAGCTTGTCCCCGGGCAGGGAGGGTAACTATGGCTACACCTTC.

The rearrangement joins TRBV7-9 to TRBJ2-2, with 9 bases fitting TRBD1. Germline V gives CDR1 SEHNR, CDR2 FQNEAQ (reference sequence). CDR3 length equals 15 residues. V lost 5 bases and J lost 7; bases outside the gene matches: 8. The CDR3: CASSVGDREDGELFF. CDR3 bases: TGTGCCAGCAGCGTTGGGGACAGGGAAGACGGGGAGCTGTTTTTT.

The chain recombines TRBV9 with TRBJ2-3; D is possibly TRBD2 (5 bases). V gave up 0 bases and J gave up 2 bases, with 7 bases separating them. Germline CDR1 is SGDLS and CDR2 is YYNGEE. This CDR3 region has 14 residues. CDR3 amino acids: CASSVAGLTDTQYF. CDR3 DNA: TGTGCCAGCAGCGTAGCTGGACTCACAGATACGCAGTATTTT.

This CDR3 reads CASSPVAGGPRETQYF. The CDR3 coding sequence is TGCGCCAGCAGCCCAGTAGCGGGAGGGCCTCGAGAGACCCAGTACTTC. V usage is TRBV4-1 and J usage is TRBJ2-5, with 11 bases lining up with TRBD2. The junction had 8 bases not matched to a gene; V was cut back by 4 bases and J by 4 bases. The germline V gene encodes CDR1 MGHRA and CDR2 YSYEKL. CDR3 length: 16 amino acids.

The CDR3 loop reads CASSYDRGGDYEQYF. CDR3 nucleotides: TGTGCCAGCAGCTACGACAGGGGGGGAGACTACGAGCAGTACTTC. This sequence joins TRBV7-8 and TRBJ2-7; 9 bases fit TRBD1. V gave up 4 bases and J gave up 3 bases; unmatched junction bases: 7. Germline CDR1 reads SGHVS; CDR2 reads FQNEAQ. There are 15 residues in the CDR3.

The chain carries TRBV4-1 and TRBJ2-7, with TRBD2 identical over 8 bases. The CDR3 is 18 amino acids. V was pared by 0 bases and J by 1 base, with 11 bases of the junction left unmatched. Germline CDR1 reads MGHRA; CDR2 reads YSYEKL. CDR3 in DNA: TGCGCCAGCAGCCAAGATGGCCTAGCGGGCCTACTGTCCTACGAGCAGTACTTC. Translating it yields CASSQDGLAGLLSYEQYF.

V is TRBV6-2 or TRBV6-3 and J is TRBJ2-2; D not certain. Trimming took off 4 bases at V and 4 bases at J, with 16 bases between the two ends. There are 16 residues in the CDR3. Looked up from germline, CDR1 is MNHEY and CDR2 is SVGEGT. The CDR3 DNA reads TGTGCCAGCAGTTTAACTAATCCATGGCCCACCGGGGAGCTGTTTTTT. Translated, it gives CASSLTNPWPTGELFF.

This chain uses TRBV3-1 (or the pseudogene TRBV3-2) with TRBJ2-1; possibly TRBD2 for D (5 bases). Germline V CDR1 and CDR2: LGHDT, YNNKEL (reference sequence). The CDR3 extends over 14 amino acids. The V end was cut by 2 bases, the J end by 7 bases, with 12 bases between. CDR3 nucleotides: TGTGCCAGCAGCCAATCCTCGGGGAAGAATGAGCAGTTCTTC. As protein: CASSQSSGKNEQFF.

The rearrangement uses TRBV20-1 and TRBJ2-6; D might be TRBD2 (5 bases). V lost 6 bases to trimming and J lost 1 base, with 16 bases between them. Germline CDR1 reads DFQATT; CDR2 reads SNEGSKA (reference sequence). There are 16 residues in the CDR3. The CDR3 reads CSASLGLKSGANVLTF. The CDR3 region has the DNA TGCAGTGCCAGTCTTGGACTGAAATCTGGGGCCAACGTCCTGACTTTC.

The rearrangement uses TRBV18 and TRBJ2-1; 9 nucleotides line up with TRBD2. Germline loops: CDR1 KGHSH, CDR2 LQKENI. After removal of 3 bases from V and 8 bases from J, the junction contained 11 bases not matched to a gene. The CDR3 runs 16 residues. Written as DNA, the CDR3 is TGTGCCAGCTCACCCGGACTAGCGAAGAGGACCGATGAGCAGTTCTTC. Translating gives CASSPGLAKRTDEQFF.

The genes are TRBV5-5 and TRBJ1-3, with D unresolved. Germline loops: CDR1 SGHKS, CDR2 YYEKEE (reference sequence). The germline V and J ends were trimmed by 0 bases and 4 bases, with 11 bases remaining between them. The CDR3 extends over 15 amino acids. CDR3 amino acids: CASSLAPAGGNTIYF. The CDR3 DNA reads TGTGCCAGCAGCTTGGCCCCCGCGGGGGGAAACACCATATATTTT.

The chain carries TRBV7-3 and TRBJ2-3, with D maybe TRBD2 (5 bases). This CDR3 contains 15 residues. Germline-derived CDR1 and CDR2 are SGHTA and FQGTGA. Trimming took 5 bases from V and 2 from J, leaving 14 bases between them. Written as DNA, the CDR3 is TGTGCCAGCAGCATCAATAGCGCCGCCACAGATACGCAGTATTTT. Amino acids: CASSINSAATDTQYF.

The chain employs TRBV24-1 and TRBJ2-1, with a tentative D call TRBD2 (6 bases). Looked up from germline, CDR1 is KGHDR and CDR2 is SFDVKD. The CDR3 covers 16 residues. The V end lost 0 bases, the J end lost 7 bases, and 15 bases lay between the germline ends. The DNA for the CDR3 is TGTGCCACCAGTGATTTGTCCGGGAGAGCTAATAATGAGCAGTTCTTC. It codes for CATSDLSGRANNEQFF.

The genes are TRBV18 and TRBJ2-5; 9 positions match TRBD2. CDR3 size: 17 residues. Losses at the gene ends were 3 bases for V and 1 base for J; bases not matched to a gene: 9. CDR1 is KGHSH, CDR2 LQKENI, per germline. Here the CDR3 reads CASSPSGSGRFQETQYF. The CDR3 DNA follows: TGTGCCAGCTCACCGTCCGGAAGCGGGAGGTTCCAAGAGACCCAGTACTTC.

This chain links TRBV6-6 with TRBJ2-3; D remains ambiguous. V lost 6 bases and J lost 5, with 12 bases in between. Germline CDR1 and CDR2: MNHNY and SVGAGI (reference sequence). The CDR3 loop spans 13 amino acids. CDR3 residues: CASSLPAQDTQYF. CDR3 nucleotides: TGTGCCAGCAGCCTGCCAGCGCAAGATACGCAGTATTTT.

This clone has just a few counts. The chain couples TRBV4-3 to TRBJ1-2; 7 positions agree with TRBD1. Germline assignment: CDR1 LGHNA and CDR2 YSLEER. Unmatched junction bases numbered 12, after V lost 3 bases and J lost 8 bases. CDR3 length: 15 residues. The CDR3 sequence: CASSHRSEGGVGYTF. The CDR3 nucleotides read TGCGCCAGCAGCCATCGGTCGGAAGGGGGCGTCGGCTACACCTTC.

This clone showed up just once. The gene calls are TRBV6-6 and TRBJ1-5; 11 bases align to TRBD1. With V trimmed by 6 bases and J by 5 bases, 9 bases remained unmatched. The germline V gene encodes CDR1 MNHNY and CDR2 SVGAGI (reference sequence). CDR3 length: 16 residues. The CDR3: CASSHPGQGVDQPQHF. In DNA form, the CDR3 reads TGTGCCAGCAGCCATCCGGGACAGGGGGTGGATCAGCCCCAGCATTTT.

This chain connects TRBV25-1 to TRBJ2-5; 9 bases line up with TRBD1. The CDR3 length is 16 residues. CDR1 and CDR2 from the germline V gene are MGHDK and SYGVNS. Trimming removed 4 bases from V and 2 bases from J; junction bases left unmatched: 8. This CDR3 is CASSGRRTGEQETQYF. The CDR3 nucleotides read TGTGCCAGCAGTGGTCGACGGACAGGGGAGCAAGAGACCCAGTACTTC.

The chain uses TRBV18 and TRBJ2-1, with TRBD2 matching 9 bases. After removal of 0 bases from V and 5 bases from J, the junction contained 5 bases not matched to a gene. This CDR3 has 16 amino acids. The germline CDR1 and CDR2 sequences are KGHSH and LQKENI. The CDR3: CASSPPTSGLNNEQFF. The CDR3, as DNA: TGTGCCAGCTCACCACCTACTAGCGGGCTTAACAATGAGCAGTTCTTC. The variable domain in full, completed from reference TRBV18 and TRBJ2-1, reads NAGVMQNPRHLVRRRGQEARLRCSPMKGHSHVYWYRQLPEEGLKFMVYLQKENIIDESGMPKERFSAEFPKEGPSILRIQQVVRGDSAAYFCASSPPTSGLNNEQFFGPGTRLTVL.

CDR3 DNA: TGTGCCAGCAGCTTGGATCGGGACCTCCACTTT. Protein sequence: CASSLDRDLHF. J is TRBJ1-6 and V is TRBV7-6; D is ambiguous. The V gene lost 3 bases and the J gene lost 15 bases, with 9 bases spanning the gap. The CDR3 is 11 amino acids. Germline values: CDR1 SGHVS, CDR2 FNYEAQ.

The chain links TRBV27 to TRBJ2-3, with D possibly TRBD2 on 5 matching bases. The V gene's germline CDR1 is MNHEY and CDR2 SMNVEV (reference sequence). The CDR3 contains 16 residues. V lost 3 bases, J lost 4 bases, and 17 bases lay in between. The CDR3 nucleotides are TGTGCCAGCAGTTTCGGGCGAGGGAAAGGGCCAGATACGCAGTATTTT. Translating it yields CASSFGRGKGPDTQYF.

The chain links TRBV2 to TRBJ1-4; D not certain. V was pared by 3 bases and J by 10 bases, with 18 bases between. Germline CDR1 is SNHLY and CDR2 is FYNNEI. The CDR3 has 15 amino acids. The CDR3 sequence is CASSDIRGLLGKLFF. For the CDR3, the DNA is TGTGCCAGCAGTGATATTCGGGGATTACTAGGAAAACTGTTTTTT.

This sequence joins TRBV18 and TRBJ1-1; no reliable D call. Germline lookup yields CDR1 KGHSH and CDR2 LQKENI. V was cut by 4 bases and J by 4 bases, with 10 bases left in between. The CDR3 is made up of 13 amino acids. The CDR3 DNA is TGTGCCAGCTCACATAGACACCTCACTGAAGCTTTCTTT. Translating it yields CASSHRHLTEAFF.

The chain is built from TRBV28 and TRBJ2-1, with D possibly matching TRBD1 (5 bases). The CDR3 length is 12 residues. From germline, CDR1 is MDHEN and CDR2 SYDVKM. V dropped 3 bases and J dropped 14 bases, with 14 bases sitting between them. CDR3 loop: CASSFFAGIKFF. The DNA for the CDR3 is TGTGCCAGCAGTTTTTTCGCAGGGATTAAGTTCTTC.